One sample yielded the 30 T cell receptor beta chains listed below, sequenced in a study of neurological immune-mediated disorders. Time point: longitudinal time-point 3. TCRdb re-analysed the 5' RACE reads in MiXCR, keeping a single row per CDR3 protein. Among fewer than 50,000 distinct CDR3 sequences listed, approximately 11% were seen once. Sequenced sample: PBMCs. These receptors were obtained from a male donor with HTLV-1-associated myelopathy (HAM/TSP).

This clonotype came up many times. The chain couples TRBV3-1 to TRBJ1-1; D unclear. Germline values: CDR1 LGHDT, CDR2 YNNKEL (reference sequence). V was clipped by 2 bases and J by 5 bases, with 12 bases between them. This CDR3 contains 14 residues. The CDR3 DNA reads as TGTGCCAGCAGCCAACTGACTGGCTGGACTGAAGCTTTCTTT. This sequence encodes CASSQLTGWTEAFF. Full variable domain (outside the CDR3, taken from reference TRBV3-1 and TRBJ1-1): DTAVSQTPKYLVTQMGNDKSIKCEQNLGHDTMYWYKQDSKKFLKIMFSYNNKELIINETVPNRFSPKSPDKAHLNLHINSLELGDSAVYFCASSQLTGWTEAFFGQGTRLTVV.

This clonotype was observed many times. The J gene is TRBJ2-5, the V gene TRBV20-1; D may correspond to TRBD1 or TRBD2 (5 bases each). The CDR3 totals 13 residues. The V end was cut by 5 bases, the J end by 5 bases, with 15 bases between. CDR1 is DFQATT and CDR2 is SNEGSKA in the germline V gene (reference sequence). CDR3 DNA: TGCAGTGCTTATAGCAGGGAGACGGAGACCCAGTACTTC. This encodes CSAYSRETETQYF.

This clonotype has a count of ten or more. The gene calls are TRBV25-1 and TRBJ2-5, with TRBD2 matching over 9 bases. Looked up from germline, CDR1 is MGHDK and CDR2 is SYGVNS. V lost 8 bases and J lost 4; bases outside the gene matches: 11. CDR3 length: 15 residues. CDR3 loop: CASSQEAGGGETQYF. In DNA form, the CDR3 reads TGTGCCAGCTCCCAAGAGGCGGGGGGGGGAGAGACCCAGTACTTC.

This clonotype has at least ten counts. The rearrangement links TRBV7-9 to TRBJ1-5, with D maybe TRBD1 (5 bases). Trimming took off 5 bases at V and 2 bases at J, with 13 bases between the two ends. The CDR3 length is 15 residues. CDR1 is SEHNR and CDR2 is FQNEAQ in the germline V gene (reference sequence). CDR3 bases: TGTGCCAGCAGCCCCCCCGGCAGGGGCAATCAGCCCCAGCATTTT. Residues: CASSPPGRGNQPQHF.

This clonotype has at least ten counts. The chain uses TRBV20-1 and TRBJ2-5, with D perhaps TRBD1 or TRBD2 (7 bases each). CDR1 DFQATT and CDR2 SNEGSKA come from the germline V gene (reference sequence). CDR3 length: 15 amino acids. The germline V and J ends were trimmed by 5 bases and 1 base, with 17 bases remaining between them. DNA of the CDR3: TGCAGTGCTGAAGGGGGGGGACAGACCCAAGAGACCCAGTACTTC. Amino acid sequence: CSAEGGGQTQETQYF.

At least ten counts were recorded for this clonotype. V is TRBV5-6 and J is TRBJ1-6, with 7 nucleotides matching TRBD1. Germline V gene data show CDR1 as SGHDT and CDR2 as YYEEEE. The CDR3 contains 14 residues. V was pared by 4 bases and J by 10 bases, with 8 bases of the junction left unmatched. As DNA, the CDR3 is TGTGCCAGCAGCGGAGACAGGGAGGAGTCACCCCTCCACTTT. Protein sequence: CASSGDREESPLHF. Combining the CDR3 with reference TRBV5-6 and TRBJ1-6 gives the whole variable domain DAGVTQSPTHLIKTRGQQVTLRCSPKSGHDTVSWYQQALGQGPQFIFQYYEEEERQRGNFPDRFSGHQFPNYSSELNVNALLLGDSALYLCASSGDREESPLHFGNGTRLTVT.

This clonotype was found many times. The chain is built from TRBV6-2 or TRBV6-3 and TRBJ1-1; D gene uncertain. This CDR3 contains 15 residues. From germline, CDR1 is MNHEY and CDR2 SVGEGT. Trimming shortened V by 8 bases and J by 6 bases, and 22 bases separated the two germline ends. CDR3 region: CASAAPGRSVPEAFF. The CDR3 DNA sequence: TGTGCCAGCGCAGCCCCTGGGCGTTCGGTTCCTGAAGCTTTCTTT.

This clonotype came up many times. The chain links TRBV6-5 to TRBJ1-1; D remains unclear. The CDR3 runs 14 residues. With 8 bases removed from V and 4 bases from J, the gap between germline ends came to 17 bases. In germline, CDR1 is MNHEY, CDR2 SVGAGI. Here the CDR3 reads CASARVGSLTEAFF. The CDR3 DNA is TGTGCCAGCGCTCGCGTGGGCTCTCTCACTGAAGCTTTCTTT.

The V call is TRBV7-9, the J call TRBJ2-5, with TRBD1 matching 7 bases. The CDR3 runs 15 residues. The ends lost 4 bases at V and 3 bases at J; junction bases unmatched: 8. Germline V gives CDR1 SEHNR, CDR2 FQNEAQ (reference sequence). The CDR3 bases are TGTGCCAGCAGCTCACCGACAGGGTTTGAAGAGACCCAGTACTTC. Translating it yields CASSSPTGFEETQYF.

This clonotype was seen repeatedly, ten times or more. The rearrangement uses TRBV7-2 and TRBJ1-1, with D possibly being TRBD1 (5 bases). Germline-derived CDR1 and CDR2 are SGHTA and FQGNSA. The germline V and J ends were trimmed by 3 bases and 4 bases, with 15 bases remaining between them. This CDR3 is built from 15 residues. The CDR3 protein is CASSFRPQGPTEAFF. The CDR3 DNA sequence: TGTGCCAGCAGCTTCCGACCCCAGGGACCCACTGAAGCTTTCTTT.

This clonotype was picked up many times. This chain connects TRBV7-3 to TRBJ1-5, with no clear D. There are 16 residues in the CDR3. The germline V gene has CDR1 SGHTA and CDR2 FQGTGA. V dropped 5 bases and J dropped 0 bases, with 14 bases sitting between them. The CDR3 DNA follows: TGTGCCAGCAGCCTCGCTCGGACGGTTAGCAATCAGCCCCAGCATTTT. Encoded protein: CASSLARTVSNQPQHF.

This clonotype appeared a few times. The chain's CDR3 is CSGSVSSYEQYF. The CDR3 bases are TGCAGCGGAAGTGTTAGCTCCTACGAGCAGTACTTC. The genes are TRBV29-1 and TRBJ2-7; D remains unclear. Per germline, CDR1 SQVTM and CDR2 ANQGSEA. The CDR3 contains 12 residues. Trimming shortened V by 7 bases and J by 0 bases, and 10 bases separated the two germline ends.

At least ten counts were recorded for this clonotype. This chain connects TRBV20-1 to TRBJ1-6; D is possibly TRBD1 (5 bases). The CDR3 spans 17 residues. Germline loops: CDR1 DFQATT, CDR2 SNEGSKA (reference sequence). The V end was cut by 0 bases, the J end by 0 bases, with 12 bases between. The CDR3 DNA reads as TGCAGTGCTAGAGATCGTAACAGGAGCTCCTATAATTCACCCCTCCACTTT. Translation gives CSARDRNRSSYNSPLHF.

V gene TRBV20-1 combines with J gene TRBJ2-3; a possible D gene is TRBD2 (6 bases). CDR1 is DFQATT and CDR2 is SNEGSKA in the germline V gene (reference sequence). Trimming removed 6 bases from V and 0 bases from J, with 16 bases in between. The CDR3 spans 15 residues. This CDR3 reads CSAENGLQSTDTQYF. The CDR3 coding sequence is TGCAGTGCCGAGAATGGACTACAGAGCACAGATACGCAGTATTTT.

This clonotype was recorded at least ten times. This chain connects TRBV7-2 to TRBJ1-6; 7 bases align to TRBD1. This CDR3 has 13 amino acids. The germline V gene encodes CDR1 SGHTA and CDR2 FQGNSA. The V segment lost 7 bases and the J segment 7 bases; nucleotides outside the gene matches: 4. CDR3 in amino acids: CASTTDRNSPLHF. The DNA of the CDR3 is TGTGCCAGCACCACGGACAGGAATTCACCCCTCCACTTT.

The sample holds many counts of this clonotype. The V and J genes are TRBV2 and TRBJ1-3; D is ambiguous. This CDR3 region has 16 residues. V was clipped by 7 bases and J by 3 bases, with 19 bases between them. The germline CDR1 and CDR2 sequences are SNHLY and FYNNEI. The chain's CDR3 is CASTKGRAGHGNTIYF. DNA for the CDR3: TGTGCCAGCACCAAAGGGAGGGCCGGGCATGGAAACACCATATATTTT. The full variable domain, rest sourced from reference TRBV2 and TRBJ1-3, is EPEVTQTPSHQVTQMGQEVILRCVPISNHLYFYWYRQILGQKVEFLVSFYNNEISEKSEIFDDQFSVERPDGSNFTLKIRSTKLEDSAMYFCASTKGRAGHGNTIYFGEGSWLTVV.

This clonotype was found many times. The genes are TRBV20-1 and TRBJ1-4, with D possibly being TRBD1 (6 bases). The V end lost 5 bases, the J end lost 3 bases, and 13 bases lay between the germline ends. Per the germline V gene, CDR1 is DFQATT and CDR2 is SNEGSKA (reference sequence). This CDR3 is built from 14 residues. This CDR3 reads CSASKGGSNEKLFF. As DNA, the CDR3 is TGCAGTGCTTCAAAGGGGGGCTCTAATGAAAAACTGTTTTTT.

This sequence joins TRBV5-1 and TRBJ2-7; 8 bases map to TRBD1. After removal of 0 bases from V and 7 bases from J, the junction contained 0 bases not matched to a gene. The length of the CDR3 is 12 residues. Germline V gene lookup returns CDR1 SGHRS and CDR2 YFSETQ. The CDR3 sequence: CASSLDRGEQYF. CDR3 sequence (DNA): TGCGCCAGCAGCTTGGACAGGGGGGAGCAGTACTTC.

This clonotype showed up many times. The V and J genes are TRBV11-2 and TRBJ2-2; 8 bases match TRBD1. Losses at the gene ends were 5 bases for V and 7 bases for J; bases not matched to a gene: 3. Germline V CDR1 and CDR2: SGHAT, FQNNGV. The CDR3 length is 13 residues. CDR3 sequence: CASSPDRGGELFF. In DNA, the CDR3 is TGTGCCAGCAGCCCTGACAGGGGCGGGGAGCTGTTTTTT.

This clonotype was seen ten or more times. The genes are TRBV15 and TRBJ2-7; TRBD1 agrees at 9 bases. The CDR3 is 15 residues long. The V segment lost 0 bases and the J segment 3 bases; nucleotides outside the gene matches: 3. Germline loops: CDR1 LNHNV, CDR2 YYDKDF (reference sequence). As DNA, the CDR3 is TGTGCCACCAGCAGAGATCAGGGACAGGGCTACGAGCAGTACTTC. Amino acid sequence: CATSRDQGQGYEQYF.

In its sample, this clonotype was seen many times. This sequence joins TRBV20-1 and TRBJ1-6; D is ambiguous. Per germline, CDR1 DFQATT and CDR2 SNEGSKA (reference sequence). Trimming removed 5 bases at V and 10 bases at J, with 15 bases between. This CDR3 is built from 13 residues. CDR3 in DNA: TGCAGTGCTGGAAGATCCGCCGGCTCACCCCTCCACTTT. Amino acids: CSAGRSAGSPLHF.

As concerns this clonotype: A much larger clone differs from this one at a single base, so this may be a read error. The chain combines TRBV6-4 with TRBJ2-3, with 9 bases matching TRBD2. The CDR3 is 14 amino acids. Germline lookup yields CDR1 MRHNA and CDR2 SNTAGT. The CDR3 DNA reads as TGTGCCAACAGTGGAGCGGGGGGCGGAGATACGCAGTATTTT. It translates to CANSGAGGGDTQYF.

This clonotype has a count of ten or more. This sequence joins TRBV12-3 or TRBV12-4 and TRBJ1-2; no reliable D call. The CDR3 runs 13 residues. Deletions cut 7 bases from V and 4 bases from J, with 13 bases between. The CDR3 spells CASTSLASYGYTF. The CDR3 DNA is TGTGCCAGCACTAGCTTGGCTAGCTATGGCTACACCTTC.

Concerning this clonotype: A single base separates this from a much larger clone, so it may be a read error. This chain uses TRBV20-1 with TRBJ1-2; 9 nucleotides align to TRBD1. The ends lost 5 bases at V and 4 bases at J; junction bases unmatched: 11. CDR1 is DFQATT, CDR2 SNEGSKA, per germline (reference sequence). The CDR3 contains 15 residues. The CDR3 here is CSALPGDRASYGYTF. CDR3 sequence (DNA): TGCAGTGCTTTGCCCGGGGACAGGGCCAGCTATGGCTACACCTTC.

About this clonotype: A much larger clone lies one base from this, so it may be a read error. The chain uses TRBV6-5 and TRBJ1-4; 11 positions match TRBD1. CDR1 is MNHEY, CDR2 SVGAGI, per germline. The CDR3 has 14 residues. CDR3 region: CTSRGTGGVEKLFF. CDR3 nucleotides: TGTACCAGCAGGGGGACAGGGGGAGTGGAAAAACTGTTTTTT.

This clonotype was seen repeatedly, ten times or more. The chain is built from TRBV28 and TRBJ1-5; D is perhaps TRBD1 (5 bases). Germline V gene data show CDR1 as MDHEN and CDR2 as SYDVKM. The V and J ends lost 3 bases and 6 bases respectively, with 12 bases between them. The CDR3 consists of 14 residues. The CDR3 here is CASSFAGVGQPQHF. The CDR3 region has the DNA TGTGCCAGCAGTTTTGCGGGGGTGGGTCAGCCCCAGCATTTT.

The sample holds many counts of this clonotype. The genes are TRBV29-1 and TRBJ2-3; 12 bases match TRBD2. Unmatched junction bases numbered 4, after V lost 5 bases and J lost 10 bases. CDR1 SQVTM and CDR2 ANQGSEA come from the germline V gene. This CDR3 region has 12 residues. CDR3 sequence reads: CSVRLAGDPQYF. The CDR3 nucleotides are TGCAGCGTTAGACTAGCGGGGGATCCGCAGTATTTT.

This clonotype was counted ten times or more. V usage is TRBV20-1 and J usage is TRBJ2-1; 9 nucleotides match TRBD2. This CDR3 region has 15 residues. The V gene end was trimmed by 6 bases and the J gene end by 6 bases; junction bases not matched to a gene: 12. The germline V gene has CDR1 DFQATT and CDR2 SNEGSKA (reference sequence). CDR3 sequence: CSATGGLAGPNEQFF. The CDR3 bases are TGCAGTGCAACCGGGGGGCTAGCGGGACCCAATGAGCAGTTCTTC.

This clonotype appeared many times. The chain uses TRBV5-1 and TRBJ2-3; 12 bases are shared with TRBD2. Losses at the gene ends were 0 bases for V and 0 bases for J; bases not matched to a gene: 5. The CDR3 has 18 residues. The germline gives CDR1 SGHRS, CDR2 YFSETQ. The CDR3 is CASSLALAGGPSTDTQYF. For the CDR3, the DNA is TGCGCCAGCAGCTTGGCCCTAGCGGGGGGGCCTAGCACAGATACGCAGTATTTT.

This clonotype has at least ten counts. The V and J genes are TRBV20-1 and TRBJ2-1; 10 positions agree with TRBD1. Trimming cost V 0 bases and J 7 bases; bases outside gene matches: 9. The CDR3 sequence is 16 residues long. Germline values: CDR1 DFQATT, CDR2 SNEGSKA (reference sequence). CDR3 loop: CSARDLGDRGTNEQFF. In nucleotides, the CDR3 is TGCAGTGCTAGAGATTTAGGGGACAGGGGTACGAATGAGCAGTTCTTC.